This T cell receptor beta chain came from a study of neoadjuvant anti-PD-1 for oral cavity cancer. The ends were cut back, 5 bases at V and 1 base at J, with 17 bases in the middle. Germline CDR1 SGHAT, CDR2 FQNNGV. This CDR3 comprises 16 residues. Here immunoSEQ multiplex PCR was the method, and the copy in TCRdb shows in-frame clones only, minus some. This table has roughly 14,000 clones, 60% to 65% appearing once. The chain couples TRBV11-2 to TRBJ2-5; D is possibly TRBD2 (6 bases). Source: PBMCs, taken before nivolumab (anti-PD-1) treatment. The TCR sequence derives from a person between 40 and 85 years old with oral cavity squamous cell carcinoma. The CDR3 nucleotides read TGTGCCAGCAGCCGTCGGCGGGGCGAATCCCAAGAGACCCAGTACTTC. It yields the protein CASSRRRGESQETQYF.